This T cell receptor (beta chain) comes out of a study of radiation and T cells in renal cell carcinoma. Time point of the sample: blood 2 weeks post-SBRT. The sample's treatment: 15 Gy SBRT to primary tumor, nephrectomy 4 weeks later. Blood was sampled at baseline, 2 weeks and 4 weeks after SBRT. Data came from immunoSEQ multiplex PCR; TCRdb stores just in-frame clones and leaves some out. Of roughly 120,000 clones in the sample, over 75% were seen once. The CDR3 runs 14 residues. Germline assignment: CDR1 SNHLY and CDR2 FYNNEI. Trimming shortened V by 6 bases and J by 0 bases, and 10 bases separated the two germline ends.

This material consisted of blood, taken from a patient whose treatment included radiotherapy and nephrectomy. The receptor comes from a woman aged 55-75 years with renal cell carcinoma. The J gene is TRBJ2-3, the V gene TRBV2; D is ambiguous. The CDR3 DNA reads TGTGCCAGCAGGCTAGAACCTAGCACAGATACGCAGTATTTT. Its translation is CASRLEPSTDTQYF.